This T cell receptor (beta chain) was documented in a study of blood T cell repertoires in COVID-19. At the level of the study: The United States, Italy and Spain provided the acute and convalescent COVID-19 samples. In each case, the material was cDNA or gDNA derived from T cells, B-cell-depleted T cells, or PBMCs.

The authors' processing: Using reference gene primer amplification, nucleated cell counts were estimated. The data were produced by immunoSEQ multiplex PCR, yet TCRdb's version contains in-frame clones alone and is incomplete. The V and J calls and clone size are taken from that table; D and trimming were inferred from the DNA. The sample shows around 150,000 clones, roughly 84% of them seen only once. Germline V gives CDR1 SNHLY, CDR2 FYNNEI. The CDR3 contains 15 residues. The J segment lost 3 bases and the V segment lost 6 bases, leaving 9 bases of the junction unmatched. This rearrangement joins TRBV2 to TRBJ2-7; 9 nucleotides align to TRBD1. The specimen was peripheral blood. The receptor's source is a man aged 40-49 years with acute or convalescent COVID-19. The CDR3 nucleotides are TGTGCCAGCAGAGATCCGGGACAGGGCTACTACGAGCAGTACTTC. It codes for CASRDPGQGYYEQYF.